This is a list of T cell receptor beta chains from one sample in a study of early T cells in non-severe SARS-CoV-2 infection. TCRdb recomputed calls from the 5' RACE reads with MiXCR, one row per CDR3 protein. The sample carries 65,000 to 85,000 distinct CDR3 sequences, 13% recorded once. Sequences were obtained from whole blood. The receptors shown here come from an adult who was a healthcare worker with PCR-confirmed SARS-CoV-2 infection or an uninfected control (not recorded which). The CDR3 runs from the conserved cysteine through the conserved F or W. D genes are given only for firm matches. Rows give clone size only sometimes, using once, few, many, or a class for an expanded clone.

d_call	j_call	clone_size	v_call	cdr3_aa	cdr3_nt
-	TRBJ1-3	many	TRBV28	CASSVGRFSGNTIYF	TGTGCCAGCAGTGTGGGACGGTTCTCTGGAAACACCATATATTTT
-	TRBJ2-3	-	TRBV28	CASIRSGGTDTDTQYF	TGTGCCAGCATTAGATCCGGAGGGACAGACACAGATACGCAGTATTTT
TRBD1	TRBJ2-1	few	TRBV28	CASSFTDRGLHNEQFF	TGTGCCAGCAGTTTTACGGACAGGGGGTTGCACAATGAGCAGTTCTTC
TRBD1	TRBJ2-4	few	TRBV18	CASSPGQGNIQYF	TGTGCCAGCTCCCCGGGACAGGGGAACATTCAGTACTTC
-	TRBJ2-1	many	TRBV20-1	CSARGLNEQFF	TGCAGCGCTAGAGGGCTGAATGAGCAGTTCTTC
TRBD1	TRBJ2-1	many	TRBV12-3/TRBV12-4	CASSRGQGAHNEQFF	TGTGCCAGCAGCCGGGGACAGGGCGCCCACAATGAGCAGTTCTTC
TRBD2	TRBJ2-7	-	TRBV29-1	CSVTKLAGTGEQYF	TGCAGCGTCACAAAACTAGCGGGAACGGGCGAGCAGTACTTC
TRBD1	TRBJ1-6	few	TRBV6-5	CATQGGYNSPLHF	TGTGCCACCCAGGGGGGTTATAATTCACCCCTCCACTTT
-	TRBJ1-2	few	TRBV9	CASSLALDSNSYGYTF	TGTGCCAGCAGTCTAGCTTTGGACAGCAATAGCTATGGCTACACCTTC
-	TRBJ2-7	few	TRBV20-1	CSARDRGVGSYEQYF	TGCAGTGCTAGAGATCGGGGAGTAGGATCCTACGAGCAGTACTTC
TRBD1	TRBJ2-7	many	TRBV12-3/TRBV12-4	CASSWTGAYEQYF	TGTGCCAGCAGTTGGACAGGGGCCTACGAGCAGTACTTC
-	TRBJ2-7	-	TRBV10-3	CAISESLWAGAQYEQYF	TGTGCCATCAGTGAGTCTCTGTGGGCAGGCGCCCAATACGAGCAGTACTTC
-	TRBJ1-5	few	TRBV11-2	CASSLDRNPNQPQHF	TGTGCCAGCAGCTTAGACAGAAATCCTAATCAGCCCCAGCATTTT
TRBD1	TRBJ1-2	many	TRBV7-9	CASSSLDRKGYGYTF	TGTGCCAGCAGCTCCCTGGACAGGAAAGGATATGGCTACACCTTC
-	TRBJ2-2	-	TRBV4-1	CASSRGTGNTGELFF	TGCGCCAGCAGCCGCGGGACCGGTAACACCGGGGAGCTGTTTTTT
TRBD1	TRBJ2-2	many	TRBV7-9	CASSYRTGGNTGELFF	TGTGCCAGCAGCTATCGGACAGGGGGCAACACCGGGGAGCTGTTTTTT
-	TRBJ2-7	-	TRBV18	CASSQGLTYEQYF	TGTGCCAGCTCCCAGGGACTGACCTACGAGCAGTACTTC
-	TRBJ1-2	-	TRBV28	CASSFLAGTNYGYTF	TGTGCCAGCAGTTTCCTCGCAGGGACTAACTATGGCTACACCTTC
TRBD1	TRBJ2-1	few	TRBV28	CASSPHRGDYNEQFF	TGTGCCAGCAGCCCCCACAGGGGGGACTACAATGAGCAGTTCTTC
-	TRBJ2-5	few	TRBV9	CASSAGHREVETQYF	TGTGCCAGCAGCGCCGGGCACAGGGAAGTGGAGACCCAGTACTTC
-	TRBJ1-3	-	TRBV2	CASSVRRVGGNTIYF	TGTGCCAGCAGTGTTCGGAGGGTAGGAGGAAACACCATATATTTT
-	TRBJ1-1	few	TRBV29-1	CSVPGTEAFF	TGCAGCGTTCCGGGTACTGAAGCTTTCTTT
TRBD2	TRBJ2-1	many	TRBV28	CASSSFTSGRGNEQFF	TGTGCCAGCAGTTCATTCACTAGCGGGAGAGGCAATGAGCAGTTCTTC
-	TRBJ1-4	few	TRBV5-4	CASSARTWGRGEKLFF	TGTGCCAGCAGCGCCAGGACCTGGGGGCGCGGTGAAAAACTGTTTTTT
TRBD1	TRBJ1-6	-	TRBV30	CAWSLLTGRNSPLHF	TGTGCCTGGAGTCTCCTGACAGGGAGGAATTCACCCCTCCACTTT
-	TRBJ1-1	many	TRBV30	CAWREKRGLGTEAFF	TGTGCCTGGAGGGAGAAACGGGGGCTGGGGACTGAAGCTTTCTTT
TRBD2	TRBJ2-5	few	TRBV7-2	CASSSGLAVKTQYF	TGTGCCAGCAGCTCGGGGCTAGCGGTAAAGACCCAGTACTTC
TRBD1	TRBJ1-1	-	TRBV12-3/TRBV12-4	CASSPGQGLNTEAFF	TGTGCCAGCAGCCCTGGACAGGGGTTGAACACTGAAGCTTTCTTT
-	TRBJ1-5	many	TRBV12-3/TRBV12-4	CASSRRAGRLRSQHF	TGTGCCAGCAGTCGCAGAGCGGGCAGGCTAAGGTCCCAGCATTTT
-	TRBJ1-1	-	TRBV5-4	CASSGLKNTEAFF	TGTGCCAGCAGCGGACTGAAAAACACTGAAGCTTTCTTT
-	TRBJ1-3	few	TRBV7-9	CASSYLLPNTIYF	TGTGCCAGCAGCTATCTTTTACCCAACACCATATATTTT
-	TRBJ2-3	many	TRBV27	CASSTLSTDTQYF	TGTGCCAGCAGTACACTAAGCACAGATACGCAGTATTTT
-	TRBJ2-3	few	TRBV28	CASRRDPTDTQYF	TGTGCTAGCAGGAGGGACCCCACAGATACGCAGTATTTT
-	TRBJ2-2	-	TRBV7-2	CASSPRGAGTGELFF	TGTGCCAGCAGCCCGAGGGGGGCAGGGACCGGGGAGCTGTTTTTT
TRBD1	TRBJ2-1	-	TRBV11-2	CVSHWRGGPNEQFF	TGTGTCAGCCACTGGCGAGGGGGCCCCAATGAGCAGTTCTTC
-	TRBJ2-1	-	TRBV5-6	CASSLRDTYNEQFF	TGTGCCAGCAGCTTGAGGGACACTTACAATGAGCAGTTCTTC
TRBD1	TRBJ1-4	few	TRBV9	CASSVAQGQGPTSANEKLFF	TGTGCCAGCAGCGTAGCCCAAGGACAGGGCCCCACGTCAGCTAATGAAAAACTGTTTTTT
TRBD2	TRBJ2-1	-	TRBV6-5	CASSYGDGGNEQFF	TGTGCCAGCAGTTACGGAGACGGGGGGAATGAGCAGTTCTTC
-	TRBJ1-1	many	TRBV29-1	CSVALQRNTEAFF	TGCAGCGTCGCCCTACAGAGGAACACTGAAGCTTTCTTT
-	TRBJ2-1	many	TRBV5-1	CASSAQAGVAYNEQFF	TGCGCCAGCAGCGCCCAGGCTGGAGTTGCCTACAATGAGCAGTTCTTC
-	TRBJ1-5	many	TRBV6-1	CASSEGAPGNQPQHF	TGTGCCAGCAGTGAAGGGGCGCCGGGGAATCAGCCCCAGCATTTT
-	TRBJ2-2	-	TRBV5-1	CASRFGRDTGELFF	TGCGCCAGCAGATTCGGACGGGACACCGGGGAGCTGTTTTTT
-	TRBJ2-7	-	TRBV25-1	CASSDALNKQYF	TGTGCCAGCAGTGACGCCCTCAACAAGCAGTACTTC
-	TRBJ2-7	-	TRBV21-1	CASSTRDSDHEQYF	TGTGCCAGCAGCACCCGGGACTCGGACCACGAGCAGTACTTC
-	TRBJ2-1	many	TRBV11-2	CASSSGPQNGNEQFF	TGTGCCAGCAGCTCGGGCCCCCAAAACGGAAATGAGCAGTTCTTC
-	TRBJ2-3	-	TRBV5-6	CASSLARPTDTQYF	TGTGCCAGCAGCTTGGCCAGGCCCACAGATACGCAGTATTTT
TRBD2	TRBJ2-1	-	TRBV7-8	CASSLVASGLISYNEQFF	TGTGCCAGCAGCTTAGTCGCTAGCGGCTTAATCTCCTACAATGAGCAGTTCTTC
-	TRBJ2-1	many	TRBV18	CASSPRAWGDREQFF	TGTGCCAGCTCACCAAGGGCGTGGGGTGATCGCGAGCAGTTCTTC
-	TRBJ1-3	many	TRBV12-3/TRBV12-4	CASTPDRLFGNTIYF	TGTGCCAGCACCCCCGACAGGTTATTCGGAAACACCATATATTTT